The 8 T cell receptor beta chains below all came from one sample that was sequenced in a study of OX40 agonist ivuxolimab in advanced cancers. The protocol was immunoSEQ multiplex PCR, while the TCRdb copy is restricted to in-frame clones and leaves out a portion. The sample contains 90,000 or so clones, roughly 90% of which appear only once. The sequencing used CD4+ or CD8+ T cells sorted from blood, collected in a trial of the OX40 agonist ivuxolimab. These receptors were collected from an adult with an advanced solid tumor such as melanoma, head and neck, liver or kidney cancer.

V is TRBV7-9 and J is TRBJ2-3; D perhaps matches TRBD2 (6 bases). The V end was cut by 1 base, the J end by 4 bases, with 12 bases between. CDR3 length: 15 residues. Germline values: CDR1 SEHNR, CDR2 FQNEAQ (reference sequence). The CDR3 loop reads CASSLGLGGADTQYF. The CDR3 DNA is TGTGCCAGCAGCTTAGGGCTGGGGGGTGCAGATACGCAGTATTTT.

The gene calls are TRBV15 and TRBJ2-7, with D unresolved. Germline assignment: CDR1 LNHNV and CDR2 YYDKDF (reference sequence). The CDR3 has 14 residues. The ends were cut back, 1 base at V and 3 bases at J, with 10 bases in the middle. CDR3 sequence: CATSRGAEGYEQYF. CDR3 sequence (DNA): TGTGCCACCAGCAGAGGGGCAGAAGGCTACGAGCAGTACTTC.

CDR3 in DNA: TGTGCCAGCAGCCCCCGTTTAATCGATACGCAGTATTTT. Translated, it gives CASSPRLIDTQYF. V and J are TRBV28 and TRBJ2-3; unclear D gene. Looked up from germline, CDR1 is MDHEN and CDR2 is SYDVKM. V dropped 6 bases and J dropped 6 bases, with 13 bases sitting between them. This CDR3 is 13 amino acids long.

The chain joins TRBV28 to TRBJ1-2; a possible D gene is TRBD1 (5 bases). The CDR3 sequence is 16 residues long. Per the germline V gene, CDR1 is MDHEN and CDR2 is SYDVKM. The V end was cut by 1 base, the J end by 6 bases, with 18 bases between. The chain's CDR3 is CASSLYLDGGKDGYTF. CDR3 DNA sequence: TGTGCCAGCAGTTTATATCTTGACGGGGGGAAGGATGGCTACACCTTC.

This rearrangement joins TRBV25-1 to TRBJ2-5; 8 bases fit TRBD2. Losses at the gene ends were 3 bases for V and 4 bases for J; bases not matched to a gene: 7. The germline gives CDR1 MGHDK, CDR2 SYGVNS. This CDR3 has 15 amino acids. CDR3 sequence (DNA): TGTGCCAGCAGTGATCCAGCGGGAGTATCAGAGACCCAGTACTTC. Its protein product is CASSDPAGVSETQYF. Variable domain in full (rest from reference TRBV25-1 and TRBJ2-5): EADIYQTPRYLVIGTGKKITLECSQTMGHDKMYWYQQDPGMELHLIHYSYGVNSTEKGDLSSESTVSRIRTEHFPLTLESARPSHTSQYLCASSDPAGVSETQYFGPGTRLLVL.

The chain recombines TRBV5-1 with TRBJ2-1; 14 bases are shared with TRBD2. Germline V gene sequence: CDR1 SGHRS, CDR2 YFSETQ. V shed 3 bases, J shed 5 bases, and the junction held 4 bases outside the gene matches. This CDR3 contains 16 residues. This chain's CDR3 is CASSWPTSGRDNEQFF. The CDR3, as DNA: TGCGCCAGCAGCTGGCCGACTAGCGGGAGGGACAATGAGCAGTTCTTC.

The CDR3 is CASSVVPLGGEQFF. The CDR3 DNA sequence: TGTGCCAGCAGCGTAGTACCTCTGGGTGGTGAGCAGTTCTTC. The V and J genes are TRBV9 and TRBJ2-1; D unresolved. The CDR3 spans 14 residues. Trimming shortened V by 0 bases and J by 9 bases, and 13 bases separated the two germline ends. Germline CDR1 and CDR2: SGDLS and YYNGEE.

CDR3 protein: CASSRRWGDQETQYF. The DNA of the CDR3 is TGTGCCAGCAGCCGTAGATGGGGGGACCAAGAGACCCAGTACTTC. J is TRBJ2-5 and V is TRBV7-2; a weak D match, TRBD2 (6 bases). Germline CDR1 and CDR2: SGHTA and FQGNSA. The CDR3 covers 15 residues. Between the trimmed V and J ends, which lost 5 bases and 0 bases, there was a span of 13 bases.